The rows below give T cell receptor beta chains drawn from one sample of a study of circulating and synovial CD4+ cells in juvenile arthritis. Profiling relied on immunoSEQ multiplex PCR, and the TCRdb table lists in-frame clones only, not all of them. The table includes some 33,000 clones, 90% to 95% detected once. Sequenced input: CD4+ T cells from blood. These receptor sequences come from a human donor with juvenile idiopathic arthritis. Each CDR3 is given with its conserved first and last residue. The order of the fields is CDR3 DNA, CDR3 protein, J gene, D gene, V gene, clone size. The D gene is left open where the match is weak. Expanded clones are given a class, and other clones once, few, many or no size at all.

DNA: TGTGCCAGTAGTATAGCTCTTCGACAGGGGAACGGCTACACCTTC
CDR3: CASSIALRQGNGYTF
J: TRBJ1-2
D: TRBD1
V: TRBV19
size: NA

DNA: TGTGCCAGCAGTTGGGCCCTTAATGAAAAACTGTTTTTT
CDR3: CASSWALNEKLFF
J: TRBJ1-4
D: NA
V: TRBV2
size: NA

DNA: TGTGCCAGCTCCTGGACTAGCGGGGCCGAGCAGTACTTC
CDR3: CASSWTSGAEQYF
J: TRBJ2-7
D: TRBD2
V: TRBV18
size: once

DNA: TGCGCCAGCAGCTTTACAGTCATTTCTAATTCCCCCCTCCACTTT
CDR3: CASSFTVISNSPLHF
J: TRBJ1-6
D: NA
V: TRBV5-1
size: NA

DNA: TGTGCCAGCAGTTCACCCCCGGGACAGGGTTTGCAGTACTTC
CDR3: CASSSPPGQGLQYF
J: TRBJ2-7
D: TRBD1
V: TRBV6-5
size: once

DNA: TGCAGTGCTAGAACGACAAATGAGCAGTTCTTC
CDR3: CSARTTNEQFF
J: TRBJ2-1
D: NA
V: TRBV20-1
size: NA

DNA: TGTGCCAGCAGCTTGGGAGGGCTGAATTCACCCCTCCACTTT
CDR3: CASSLGGLNSPLHF
J: TRBJ1-6
D: NA
V: TRBV7-9
size: NA

DNA: TGCGCCAGCAGCCACTCCGGGACAGTGAACACTGAAGCTTTCTTT
CDR3: CASSHSGTVNTEAFF
J: TRBJ1-1
D: TRBD1
V: TRBV4-1
size: NA

DNA: TGCGCCAGCAGCGGGACAGGGTGGCGGCAAGAGACCCAGTACTTC
CDR3: CASSGTGWRQETQYF
J: TRBJ2-5
D: TRBD1
V: TRBV5-1
size: NA

DNA: TGTGCCTGGAGTGGCGGGAAAAAGCTTTATGGCTACACCTTC
CDR3: CAWSGGKKLYGYTF
J: TRBJ1-2
D: NA
V: TRBV30
size: NA

DNA: TGTGCCCAAGGGTGGGGGGGAGAGCAGTACTTC
CDR3: CAQGWGGEQYF
J: TRBJ2-7
D: TRBD2
V: TRBV30
size: NA

DNA: TGCAGCGCGAGAAGGGAGGCCACTGGAAACACCATATATTTT
CDR3: CSARREATGNTIYF
J: TRBJ1-3
D: NA
V: TRBV29-1
size: once

DNA: TGTGCCAGCAGTGGCCGTACGGCGGGACCCACAGATACGCAGTATTTT
CDR3: CASSGRTAGPTDTQYF
J: TRBJ2-3
D: NA
V: TRBV6-6
size: NA